This entry features one T cell receptor (beta chain) sequence. This record belongs to a study of blood T cells in healthy people across ages. Primers used in a second PCR of about 7 to 11 cycles were a sample-barcoded 5' primer and a J-beta primer mix. Sequencing recovered at least 2.5 million CDR3-containing paired-end reads from each sample. A single record per CDR3 protein comes from TCRdb applying MiXCR to the 5' RACE reads. The data contain around 1,000,000 distinct CDR3 sequences, approximately 25% of them singletons. The CDR3 runs 17 residues. Trimming removed 0 bases at V and 5 bases at J, with 17 bases between. Germline assignment: CDR1 LGHNA and CDR2 YSLEER. Separately, the same data were catalogued under a study of T cells of mothers and their children. That paper notes: During the second PCR, the M1S primer introduced sample barcodes along with 2-4 random nucleotides.

The V gene is TRBV4-3, the J gene TRBJ2-1, with D maybe TRBD2 (6 bases). Sequenced material: blood. The receptor comes from a girl aged 2-10 years in good health. In DNA, the CDR3 is TGCGCCAGCAGCCAAGATGTGGGGTGGGGGGATAACAATGAGCAGTTCTTC. Translation gives CASSQDVGWGDNNEQFF.